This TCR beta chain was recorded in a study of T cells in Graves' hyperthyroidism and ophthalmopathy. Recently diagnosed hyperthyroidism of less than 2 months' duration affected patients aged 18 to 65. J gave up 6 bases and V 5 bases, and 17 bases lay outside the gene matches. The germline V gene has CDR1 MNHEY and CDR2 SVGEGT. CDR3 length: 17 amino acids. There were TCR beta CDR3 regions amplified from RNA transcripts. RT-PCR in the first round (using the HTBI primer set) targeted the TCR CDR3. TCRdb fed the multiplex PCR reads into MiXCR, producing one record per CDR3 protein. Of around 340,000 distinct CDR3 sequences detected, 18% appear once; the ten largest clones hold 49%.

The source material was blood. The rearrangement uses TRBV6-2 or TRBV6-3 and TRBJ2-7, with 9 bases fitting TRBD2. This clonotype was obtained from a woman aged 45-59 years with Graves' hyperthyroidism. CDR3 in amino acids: CASSHPDMGLAASEQYF. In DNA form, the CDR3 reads TGTGCCAGCAGTCACCCAGACATGGGACTAGCAGCTTCCGAGCAGTACTTC.